The rows below give T cell receptor beta chains drawn from one sample of a study of PD-1 blockade in classical Hodgkin lymphoma. TCRdb's table, derived via immunoSEQ multiplex PCR, lists solely in-frame clones and lacks some. This table has roughly 35,000 clones, approximately 90% appearing once. Sequencing was performed on CD4+ T cells from blood, taken before the fourth cycle of nivolumab. Receptors were obtained from a human donor with classical Hodgkin lymphoma. Each CDR3 is given with its conserved first and last residue. A D gene is named only where the DNA matches it firmly. The listing skips clone size in some rows; elsewhere it reads once, few, many or a size class.

clone size: NA; D gene: NA; J gene: TRBJ1-1; V gene: TRBV19; CDR3 DNA: TGTGCCAGTAAAGGGCGCCAAACGGAAGCTTTCTTT; CDR3 protein: CASKGRQTEAFF
clone size: NA; D gene: NA; J gene: TRBJ1-5; V gene: TRBV11-2; CDR3 DNA: TGTGCCAGCAGCTTAGATGGGATTAGCAATCAGCCCCAGCATTTT; CDR3 protein: CASSLDGISNQPQHF
clone size: NA; D gene: NA; J gene: TRBJ2-7; V gene: TRBV5-6; CDR3 DNA: TGTGCCAGCAGCTTCGGGGTGGCGGGCTGGTCCTACGAGCAGTACTTC; CDR3 protein: CASSFGVAGWSYEQYF
clone size: NA; D gene: TRBD1; J gene: TRBJ2-1; V gene: TRBV6-5; CDR3 DNA: TGTGCCAGCAGCCTGGACAGGGTCAATGAGCAGTTCTTC; CDR3 protein: CASSLDRVNEQFF
clone size: NA; D gene: NA; J gene: TRBJ2-5; V gene: TRBV7-2; CDR3 DNA: TGTGCCAGCAGCTTAGGAGTGGGGGGATGGGGAGAGACCCAGTACTTC; CDR3 protein: CASSLGVGGWGETQYF
clone size: once; D gene: TRBD2; J gene: TRBJ2-1; V gene: TRBV4-1; CDR3 DNA: TGCGCCAGCAGCCAAGGAAAGGTCGGGACTACGAACAATGAGCAGTTCTTC; CDR3 protein: CASSQGKVGTTNNEQFF
clone size: NA; D gene: TRBD1; J gene: TRBJ1-1; V gene: TRBV5-1; CDR3 DNA: TGCGCCAGCAGCTGGGGTGACAGGGAGAACACTGAAGCTTTCTTT; CDR3 protein: CASSWGDRENTEAFF
clone size: NA; D gene: TRBD2; J gene: TRBJ2-2; V gene: TRBV6-1; CDR3 DNA: TGTGCCACCCCAACACGAGGACTAGCAACCGGGGAGCTGTTTTTT; CDR3 protein: CATPTRGLATGELFF
clone size: NA; D gene: NA; J gene: TRBJ2-6; V gene: TRBV7-8; CDR3 DNA: TGTGCCAGCAGCCGCGACTCTGGGGCCAACGTCCTGACTTTC; CDR3 protein: CASSRDSGANVLTF
clone size: NA; D gene: NA; J gene: TRBJ1-3; V gene: TRBV5-4; CDR3 DNA: TGTGCCAGCAGCTTGACAGGAGACTCTGGAAACACCATATATTTT; CDR3 protein: CASSLTGDSGNTIYF
clone size: NA; D gene: TRBD1; J gene: TRBJ2-6; V gene: TRBV30; CDR3 DNA: TGTGCCTGCCGAGCGTCCCGGGACAGGGCCTCTGGGGCCAACGTCCTGACTTTC; CDR3 protein: CACRASRDRASGANVLTF
clone size: NA; D gene: NA; J gene: TRBJ2-3; V gene: TRBV5-1; CDR3 DNA: TGCGCCAGCAGCTTGGGGGTCCTACAGGGCCCCACAGATACGCAGTATTTT; CDR3 protein: CASSLGVLQGPTDTQYF
clone size: NA; D gene: TRBD1; J gene: TRBJ2-1; V gene: TRBV23-1; CDR3 DNA: TGCGCCAGCAGTCCTCAGGGGGCATCCTTCAATGAGCAGTTCTTC; CDR3 protein: CASSPQGASFNEQFF
clone size: NA; D gene: TRBD1; J gene: TRBJ1-5; V gene: TRBV7-3; CDR3 DNA: TGTGCCAGCAGCTTATCCACAGGGGAGGGTCAGCCCCAGCATTTT; CDR3 protein: CASSLSTGEGQPQHF
clone size: once; D gene: NA; J gene: TRBJ2-1; V gene: TRBV5-4; CDR3 DNA: TGTGCCAGCAGCTTGCCAGGGCCGGGAAATGAGCAGTTCTTC; CDR3 protein: CASSLPGPGNEQFF
clone size: once; D gene: TRBD1; J gene: TRBJ2-7; V gene: TRBV12-5; CDR3 DNA: TGTGCTAGTGGTGAAGAAGGAAGCCCGGACAGGGTGAAATCCTGGTACGAGCAGTACTTC; CDR3 protein: CASGEEGSPDRVKSWYEQYF
clone size: NA; D gene: TRBD1; J gene: TRBJ1-2; V gene: TRBV4-2; CDR3 DNA: TGTGCCAGCAGCCAAGATTATGGGACAGGGGGTGGAAACTATGGCTACACCTTC; CDR3 protein: CASSQDYGTGGGNYGYTF
clone size: NA; D gene: NA; J gene: TRBJ1-2; V gene: TRBV30; CDR3 DNA: TGTGCCTGGGCCTCCTCGGACTATGGCTACACCTTC; CDR3 protein: CAWASSDYGYTF
clone size: once; D gene: NA; J gene: TRBJ2-7; V gene: TRBV28; CDR3 DNA: TGTGCCAGCAGTTTATTTCCGGGGTCAACCTACGAGCAGTACTTC; CDR3 protein: CASSLFPGSTYEQYF
clone size: NA; D gene: NA; J gene: TRBJ1-3; V gene: TRBV5-1; CDR3 DNA: TGCGCCAGCAGCTTGTTCGGCGCCGAGTCTGGAAACACCATATATTTT; CDR3 protein: CASSLFGAESGNTIYF
clone size: NA; D gene: NA; J gene: TRBJ1-5; V gene: TRBV28; CDR3 DNA: TGTGCCAGCAGGAGGACAGCTAATAGCAATCAGCCCCAGCATTTT; CDR3 protein: CASRRTANSNQPQHF
clone size: NA; D gene: NA; J gene: TRBJ2-3; V gene: TRBV7-9; CDR3 DNA: TGTGCCAGCAGCCCAAACACAGATACGCAGTATTTT; CDR3 protein: CASSPNTDTQYF
clone size: NA; D gene: NA; J gene: TRBJ1-5; V gene: TRBV10-3; CDR3 DNA: TGTGCCATCAAAGGAGGGGCCGACCATCAGCCCCAGCATTTT; CDR3 protein: CAIKGGADHQPQHF
clone size: NA; D gene: NA; J gene: TRBJ1-5; V gene: TRBV29-1; CDR3 DNA: TGCAGCGTTGAGGAGGGTGGCGATCAGCCCCAGCATTTT; CDR3 protein: CSVEEGGDQPQHF
clone size: NA; D gene: NA; J gene: TRBJ1-5; V gene: TRBV2; CDR3 DNA: TGTGCCAGCAGACGAGAGGGGCAGGGTGGTCAGCCCCAGCATTTT; CDR3 protein: CASRREGQGGQPQHF
clone size: few; D gene: NA; J gene: TRBJ1-2; V gene: TRBV7-6; CDR3 DNA: TGTGCCAGCAGCTTAGGAGGGGTCGGCTACACCTTC; CDR3 protein: CASSLGGVGYTF
clone size: NA; D gene: TRBD1; J gene: TRBJ1-1; V gene: TRBV25-1; CDR3 DNA: TGTGCCAGCAAAGACAGGGAGTTGAACACTGAAGCTTTCTTT; CDR3 protein: CASKDRELNTEAFF
clone size: NA; D gene: NA; J gene: TRBJ2-7; V gene: TRBV6-1; CDR3 DNA: TGTGCCAGCAGTGCGGTATTCGGACAGTTTTACGAGCAGTACTTC; CDR3 protein: CASSAVFGQFYEQYF
clone size: NA; D gene: NA; J gene: TRBJ2-3; V gene: TRBV5-4; CDR3 DNA: TGTGCCAGCGGGCCGGGCGGACGGGAACCAGATACGCAGTATTTT; CDR3 protein: CASGPGGREPDTQYF
clone size: NA; D gene: TRBD1; J gene: TRBJ2-2; V gene: TRBV4-2; CDR3 DNA: TGTGCCAGCAGCCGCCCACAGGGGACCGGGGAGCTGTTTTTT; CDR3 protein: CASSRPQGTGELFF
clone size: NA; D gene: NA; J gene: TRBJ1-5; V gene: TRBV13; CDR3 DNA: TGTGCCAGCAGCCAGGGACCCGTGCGGCCCCAGCATTTT; CDR3 protein: CASSQGPVRPQHF
clone size: NA; D gene: NA; J gene: TRBJ2-1; V gene: TRBV2; CDR3 DNA: TGTGCCAGCCGTCAAAGGGGTGGGGTGCAGTTCTTC; CDR3 protein: CASRQRGGVQFF
clone size: NA; D gene: TRBD1; J gene: TRBJ2-5; V gene: TRBV5-1; CDR3 DNA: TGCGCCAGCAGCTTGGCCCTGGGGACAGGAGGGGAGACCCAGTACTTC; CDR3 protein: CASSLALGTGGETQYF
clone size: NA; D gene: TRBD2; J gene: TRBJ2-1; V gene: TRBV18; CDR3 DNA: TGTGCCAGCTCACCGGGACTAGCGGGGGACAATGAGCAGTTCTTC; CDR3 protein: CASSPGLAGDNEQFF
clone size: NA; D gene: TRBD2; J gene: TRBJ2-1; V gene: TRBV9; CDR3 DNA: TGTGCCAGCAGCGTGGGGACTAGCTCCTACAATGAGCAGTTCTTC; CDR3 protein: CASSVGTSSYNEQFF
clone size: NA; D gene: NA; J gene: TRBJ2-7; V gene: TRBV30; CDR3 DNA: TGTGCCTGGAGTGTACAGGGCTGGTGGGAGCAGTACTTC; CDR3 protein: CAWSVQGWWEQYF
clone size: NA; D gene: NA; J gene: TRBJ2-2; V gene: TRBV5-1; CDR3 DNA: TGCGCCAGCAGCTGGACTATCTCGAACACCGGGGAGCTGTTTTTT; CDR3 protein: CASSWTISNTGELFF
clone size: once; D gene: NA; J gene: TRBJ1-4; V gene: TRBV7-9; CDR3 DNA: TGTGCCAGCAGCGGGTCAAAGTCCGGTAATGAAAAACTGTTTTTT; CDR3 protein: CASSGSKSGNEKLFF
clone size: NA; D gene: NA; J gene: TRBJ1-1; V gene: TRBV30; CDR3 DNA: TGTGCCTGGAGTAACGGAGGAGGGAACACTGAAGCTTTCTTT; CDR3 protein: CAWSNGGGNTEAFF
clone size: NA; D gene: TRBD1; J gene: TRBJ1-3; V gene: TRBV7-8; CDR3 DNA: TGTGCCAGCAGCCACAGGGGCCTGGGTACCATATATTTT; CDR3 protein: CASSHRGLGTIYF
clone size: NA; D gene: NA; J gene: TRBJ1-2; V gene: TRBV19; CDR3 DNA: TGTGCCAGTAGTATCCTCCAGGGGTATGGCTACACCTTC; CDR3 protein: CASSILQGYGYTF